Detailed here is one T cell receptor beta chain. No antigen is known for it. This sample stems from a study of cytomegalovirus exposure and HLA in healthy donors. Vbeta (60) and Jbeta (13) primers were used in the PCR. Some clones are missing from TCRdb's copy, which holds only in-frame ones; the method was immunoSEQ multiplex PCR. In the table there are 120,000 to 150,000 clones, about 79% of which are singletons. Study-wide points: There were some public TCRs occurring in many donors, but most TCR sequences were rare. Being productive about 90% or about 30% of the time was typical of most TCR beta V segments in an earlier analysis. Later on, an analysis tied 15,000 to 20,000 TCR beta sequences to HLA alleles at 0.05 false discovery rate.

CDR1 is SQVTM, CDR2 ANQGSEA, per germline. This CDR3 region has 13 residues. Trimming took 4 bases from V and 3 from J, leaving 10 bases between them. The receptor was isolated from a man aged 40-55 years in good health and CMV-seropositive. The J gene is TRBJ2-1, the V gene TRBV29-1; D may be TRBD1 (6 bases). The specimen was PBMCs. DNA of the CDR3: TGCAGCGTTGCAGGGGTACTCTACAATGAGCAGTTCTTC. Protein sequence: CSVAGVLYNEQFF.